A single sample is the source of the 20 T cell receptor beta chains below, sequenced in a study of blood T cell repertoires in COVID-19. Sequencing used immunoSEQ multiplex PCR; TCRdb keeps in-frame clones, though not all of them. The sample contains some 490,000 clones, about 85% of which appear only once. The sequencing sample was made of PBMCs or T cells enriched from blood (not recorded which). The receptors derive from a woman between 55 and 75 years old who had recovered from COVID-19.

Here the CDR3 reads CSVDTVEDSPTDTQYF. The DNA of the CDR3 is TGCAGCGTTGACACGGTAGAGGACAGCCCCACAGATACGCAGTATTTT. The chain joins TRBV29-1 to TRBJ2-3, with D perhaps TRBD1 (6 bases). The CDR3 totals 16 residues. The V gene lost 3 bases and the J gene lost 2 bases, with 18 bases spanning the gap. The V gene's germline CDR1 is SQVTM and CDR2 ANQGSEA.

The chain uses TRBV6-6 and TRBJ2-7; 8 bases map to TRBD1. This CDR3 spans 13 amino acids. Germline CDR1 is MNHNY and CDR2 is SVGAGI (reference sequence). The V segment lost 10 bases and the J segment 6 bases; nucleotides outside the gene matches: 11. CDR3 protein: CATQGAPRFEQYF. DNA of the CDR3: TGTGCCACCCAGGGGGCCCCCAGGTTCGAGCAGTACTTC.

The genes are TRBV5-1 and TRBJ2-7; TRBD1 matches 7 bases. CDR3 length equals 13 residues. Germline V gene lookup returns CDR1 SGHRS and CDR2 YFSETQ. V shed 4 bases, J shed 2 bases, and the junction held 3 bases outside the gene matches. The CDR3 coding sequence is TGCGCCAGCAGCGAACAGGGGCCCTACGAGCAGTACGTC. Protein: CASSEQGPYEQYV.

This chain joins TRBV30 and TRBJ1-1; D remains ambiguous. The germline gives CDR1 GTSNPN, CDR2 SVGIG (reference sequence). The CDR3 runs 12 residues. V lost 3 bases and J 3 bases, leaving 8 bases between the germline ends. The CDR3 DNA is TGTGCCTGGAGCGAGGCGTACACTGAAGCTTTCTTT. This codes for CAWSEAYTEAFF.

The V gene is TRBV11-2, the J gene TRBJ1-3, with a possible D match to TRBD1 (6 bases). This CDR3 comprises 18 residues. Germline CDR1 is SGHAT and CDR2 is FQNNGV. V shed 2 bases and J shed 0 bases, with 17 bases lying between them. CDR3 sequence: CASSLRATTGFSGNTIYF. The CDR3, as DNA: TGTGCCAGCAGCTTAAGGGCCACGACAGGTTTCTCTGGAAACACCATATATTTT.

The count of this clone is one. The rearrangement links TRBV7-2 to TRBJ1-2; 8 bases are shared with TRBD1. The CDR3 is 13 residues long. J lost 6 bases, V lost 3 bases, and 3 bases had no gene match. Germline V lookup: CDR1 SGHTA, CDR2 FQGNSA. CDR3 DNA sequence: TGTGCCAGCAGCTTTACAGGGGGGAATGGCTACACCTTC. Translated, it gives CASSFTGGNGYTF.

The V and J genes are TRBV5-1 and TRBJ1-1; 9 positions match TRBD1. The CDR3 covers 17 residues. With 3 bases clipped from V and 1 base from J, the junction kept 10 bases outside the gene matches. The V gene's germline CDR1 is SGHRS and CDR2 YFSETQ. CDR3 nucleotide sequence: TGCGCCAGCAGCTCCCGCCCCTCGACAGGGGGGAACACTGAAGCTTTCTTT. Translated: CASSSRPSTGGNTEAFF.

The chain links TRBV19 to TRBJ2-7; no clear D gene. In germline, CDR1 is LNHDA, CDR2 SQIVND (reference sequence). Trimming removed 1 base at V and 9 bases at J, with 16 bases between. The CDR3 is made up of 14 amino acids. As DNA, the CDR3 is TGTGCCAGTAGTATAGCAAACAGCCCCTGGATGCAGTACTTC. Translating it yields CASSIANSPWMQYF.

The chain couples TRBV29-1 to TRBJ1-5; tentative D call: TRBD1 (5 bases). From germline, CDR1 is SQVTM and CDR2 ANQGSEA. V shed 5 bases and J shed 3 bases, with 14 bases lying between them. The CDR3 is 14 residues long. The CDR3 sequence: CSVIEGTNNQPQHF. CDR3 DNA: TGCAGCGTTATCGAGGGGACTAACAATCAGCCCCAGCATTTT.

The gene calls are TRBV4-2 and TRBJ2-5; 7 nucleotides line up with TRBD1. V lost 1 base and J lost 5; bases outside the gene matches: 7. This CDR3 has 15 residues. Per germline, CDR1 LGHNA and CDR2 YNFKEQ. The chain's CDR3 is CASSQGGQVEETQYF. DNA of the CDR3: TGTGCCAGCAGCCAAGGCGGACAGGTAGAGGAGACCCAGTACTTC.

Only one count was recorded for this clone. This sequence joins TRBV29-1 and TRBJ1-4; 8 bases are shared with TRBD1. Germline V gene sequence: CDR1 SQVTM, CDR2 ANQGSEA. Trimming took 7 bases from V and 7 from J; bases not matched to a gene: 8. The CDR3 is 13 residues long. CDR3 nucleotide sequence: TGCAGCGCTCGGGACAGGCCTGGTGAAAAACTGTTTTTT. Translated, it gives CSARDRPGEKLFF.

The chain is built from TRBV9 and TRBJ2-1, with a possible D match to TRBD1 (7 bases). V lost 6 bases and J 3 bases, leaving 22 bases between the germline ends. The CDR3 has 17 residues. CDR1 is SGDLS and CDR2 is YYNGEE in the germline V gene. CDR3 amino acids: CASTDEWGDRDYNEQFF. The CDR3 nucleotides are TGTGCCAGCACCGACGAATGGGGGGACAGAGACTACAATGAGCAGTTCTTC.

V gene TRBV2 combines with J gene TRBJ1-6; D gene unclear. V lost 6 bases to trimming and J lost 10 bases, with 16 bases between them. Germline V gene sequence: CDR1 SNHLY, CDR2 FYNNEI. The CDR3 extends over 14 amino acids. In DNA form, the CDR3 reads TGTGCCAGCAGAAAGGGAGGCAGTGAATCACCCCTCCACTTT. This codes for CASRKGGSESPLHF.

The chain combines TRBV5-4 with TRBJ1-2, with a possible D match to TRBD1 (6 bases). The V and J ends lost 4 bases and 5 bases respectively, with 21 bases between them. Germline assignment: CDR1 SGHNT and CDR2 YYREEE (reference sequence). The CDR3 runs to 16 residues. Here the CDR3 reads CASSPWGGQTPYGYTF. DNA for the CDR3: TGTGCCAGCAGCCCCTGGGGGGGACAAACCCCTTATGGCTACACCTTC.

V usage is TRBV20-1 and J usage is TRBJ2-7; D perhaps matches TRBD2 (6 bases). V was clipped by 3 bases and J by 3 bases, with 12 bases between them. The V gene's germline CDR1 is DFQATT and CDR2 SNEGSKA (reference sequence). The CDR3 length is 13 residues. CDR3 sequence reads: CSASRGLLYEQYF. In nucleotides, the CDR3 is TGCAGTGCTAGTAGGGGACTCCTCTACGAGCAGTACTTC.

This chain connects TRBV6-5 to TRBJ1-5; D may be TRBD1 (5 bases). The V gene's germline CDR1 is MNHEY and CDR2 SVGAGI. The V gene lost 10 bases and the J gene lost 5 bases, with 12 bases spanning the gap. The CDR3 is 12 residues long. The CDR3 DNA sequence: TGTGCCAAGACAGACCAGGATCAGCCCCAGCATTTT. Translating it yields CAKTDQDQPQHF.

V gene TRBV18 combines with J gene TRBJ2-1, with D possibly TRBD1 on 6 matching bases. Per the germline V gene, CDR1 is KGHSH and CDR2 is LQKENI. Trimming shortened V by 2 bases and J by 7 bases, and 12 bases separated the two germline ends. This CDR3 contains 14 residues. CDR3 nucleotides: TGTGCCAGCTCACCATTAGGGGGATCGAATGAGCAGTTCTTC. It yields the protein CASSPLGGSNEQFF.

This chain uses TRBV25-1 with TRBJ1-2; the D is unclear. V lost 3 bases to trimming and J lost 4 bases, with 6 bases between them. Germline CDR1 is MGHDK and CDR2 is SYGVNS. The CDR3 runs 12 residues. CDR3 coding DNA: TGTGCCAGCAGTGATGGAGTCTATGGCTACACCTTC. Its protein is CASSDGVYGYTF.

The V gene is TRBV28, the J gene TRBJ1-3; D is perhaps TRBD1 (5 bases). Trimming took off 4 bases at V and 1 base at J, with 11 bases between the two ends. The CDR3 covers 15 residues. Germline loops: CDR1 MDHEN, CDR2 SYDVKM. The CDR3 bases are TGTGCCAGCAGTTGGTCCGGGGGATCTGGAAACACCATATATTTT. This gives the protein CASSWSGGSGNTIYF.

The chain recombines TRBV6-5 with TRBJ2-7, with TRBD1 matching over 7 bases. This CDR3 spans 14 amino acids. V lost 5 bases, J lost 2 bases, and 6 bases stayed unmatched. Germline V gene lookup returns CDR1 MNHEY and CDR2 SVGAGI. CDR3 in amino acids: CASSRTGRTYEQYF. CDR3 coding DNA: TGTGCCAGCAGTCGGACAGGAAGAACCTACGAGCAGTACTTC.